This T cell receptor (beta chain) was captured by sequencing in a study of cytomegalovirus exposure and HLA in healthy donors. The study's findings and limits: Available immune exposure information covered CMV serostatus only. Accurate HLA-A and HLA-B prediction from TCR beta sequences was reported for most subjects. Later, an analysis showed that TCR beta chains associated with HLA were more clonally expanded than others that were equally common.

Each of the donors was a healthy bone marrow donor. In this sample, this clone turned up once. Its matching antigen is unknown. V was clipped by 1 base and J by 7 bases, with 7 bases between them. The CDR3 is 12 amino acids. Germline CDR1 is LNHNV and CDR2 is YYDKDF (reference sequence). The PCR employed 60 Vbeta primers together with 13 Jbeta primers. Profiled with immunoSEQ multiplex PCR; TCRdb holds only in-frame clones, not every one. The sample carries around 200,000 clones, around 80% recorded once. This clonotype was obtained from a man aged 50-60 years in good health and CMV-seronegative. The sequencing sample was made of PBMCs. The chain combines TRBV15 with TRBJ1-2; unclear D gene. CDR3 sequence reads: CATSRAGTGYTF. The CDR3 nucleotides read TGTGCCACCAGCAGAGCAGGAACTGGCTACACCTTC. The full variable domain, rest sourced from reference TRBV15 and TRBJ1-2, is DAMVIQNPRYQVTQFGKPVTLSCSQTLNHNVMYWYQQKSSQAPKLLFHYYDKDFNNEADTPDNFQSRRPNTSFCFLDIRSPGLGDTAMYLCATSRAGTGYTFGSGTRLTVV.